The clone carrying this T cell receptor beta chain was counted many times. Time point specified: sample taken at primary tumor resection. Unsorted tumor, nontumor lung tissue or cryopreserved PBMC supplied the whole RNA. The source of the sample is a study of spatial heterogeneity in lung cancer. A unique molecular identifier was carried by every single TCR cDNA molecule. One entry per CDR3 protein results from TCRdb running MiXCR on the 5' RACE reads. The sample carries around 24,000 distinct CDR3 sequences, roughly 13% recorded once. This CDR3 has 16 residues. Looked up from germline, CDR1 is MDHEN and CDR2 is SYDVKM. Trimming removed 6 bases from V and 0 bases from J; junction bases left unmatched: 5.

This sample comprised PBMCs, obtained at surgery. V is TRBV28 and J is TRBJ2-6; TRBD1 aligns across 7 bases. This sequence was found in a female donor with early-stage non-small cell lung cancer. The CDR3 sequence is CASSSAGGSGANVLTF. The CDR3 region has the DNA TGTGCCAGCAGCTCAGCAGGGGGCTCTGGGGCCAACGTCCTGACTTTC.